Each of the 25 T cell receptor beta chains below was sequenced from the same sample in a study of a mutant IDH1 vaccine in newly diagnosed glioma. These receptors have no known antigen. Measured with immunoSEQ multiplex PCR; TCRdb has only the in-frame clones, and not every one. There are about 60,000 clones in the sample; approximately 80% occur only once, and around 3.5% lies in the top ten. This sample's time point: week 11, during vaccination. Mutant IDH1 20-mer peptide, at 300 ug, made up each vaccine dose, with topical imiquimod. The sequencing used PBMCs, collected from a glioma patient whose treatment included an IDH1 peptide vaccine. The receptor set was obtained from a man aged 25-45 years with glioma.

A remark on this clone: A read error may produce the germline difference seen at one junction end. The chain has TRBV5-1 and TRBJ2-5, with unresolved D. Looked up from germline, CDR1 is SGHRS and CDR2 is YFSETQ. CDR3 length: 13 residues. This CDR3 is CAGSYVPQETQYF. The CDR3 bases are TGCGCCGGCAGCTACGTCCCCCAAGAGACCCAGTACTTC.

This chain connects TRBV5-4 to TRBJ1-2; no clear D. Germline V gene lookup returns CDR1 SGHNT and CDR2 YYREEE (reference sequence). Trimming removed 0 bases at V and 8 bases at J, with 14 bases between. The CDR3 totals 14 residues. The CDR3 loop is CASSLAGGPHGYTF. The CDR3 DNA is TGTGCCAGCAGCTTGGCGGGCGGGCCCCACGGCTACACCTTC.

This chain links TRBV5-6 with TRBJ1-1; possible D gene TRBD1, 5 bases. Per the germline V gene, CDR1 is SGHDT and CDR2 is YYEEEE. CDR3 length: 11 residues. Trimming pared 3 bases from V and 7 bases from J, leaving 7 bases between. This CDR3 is CASSSDSEAFF. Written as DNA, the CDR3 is TGTGCCAGCAGCTCTGACAGTGAAGCTTTCTTT.

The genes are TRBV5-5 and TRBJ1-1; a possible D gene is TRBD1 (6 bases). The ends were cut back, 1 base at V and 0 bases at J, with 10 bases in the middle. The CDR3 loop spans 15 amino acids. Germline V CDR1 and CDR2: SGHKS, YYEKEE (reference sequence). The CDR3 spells CASSLTGAMNTEAFF. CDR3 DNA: TGTGCCAGCAGCTTGACGGGGGCGATGAACACTGAAGCTTTCTTT. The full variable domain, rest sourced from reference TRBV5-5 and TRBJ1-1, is DAGVTQSPTHLIKTRGQQVTLRCSPISGHKSVSWYQQVLGQGPQFIFQYYEKEERGRGNFPDRFSARQFPNYSSELNVNALLLGDSALYLCASSLTGAMNTEAFFGQGTRLTVV.

The CDR3 region has the DNA TGTGCCAGTAGTCCAGGGGGAAATCAGCCCCAGCATTTT. Protein product: CASSPGGNQPQHF. The chain couples TRBV19 to TRBJ1-5; 7 bases map to TRBD1. CDR3 length: 13 residues. V shed 5 bases and J 4 bases; nucleotides not matched to a gene: 2. Germline V lookup: CDR1 LNHDA, CDR2 SQIVND (reference sequence).

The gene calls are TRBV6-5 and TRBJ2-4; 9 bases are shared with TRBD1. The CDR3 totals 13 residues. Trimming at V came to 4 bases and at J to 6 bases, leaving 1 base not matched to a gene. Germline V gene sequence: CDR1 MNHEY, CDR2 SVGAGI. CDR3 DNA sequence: TGTGCCAGCAGTTGGGACAGGGCAAACATTCAGTACTTC. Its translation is CASSWDRANIQYF.

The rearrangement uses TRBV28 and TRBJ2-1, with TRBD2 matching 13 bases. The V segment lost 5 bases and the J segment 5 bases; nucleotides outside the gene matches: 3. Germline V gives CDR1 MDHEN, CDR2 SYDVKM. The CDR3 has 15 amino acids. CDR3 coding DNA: TGTGCCAGCAGTCTGGGACTAGCGGGAAACAATGAGCAGTTCTTC. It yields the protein CASSLGLAGNNEQFF. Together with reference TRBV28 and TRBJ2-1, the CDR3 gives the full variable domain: DVKVTQSSRYLVKRTGEKVFLECVQDMDHENMFWYRQDPGLGLRLIYFSYDVKMKEKGDIPEGYSVSREKKERFSLILESASTNQTSMYLCASSLGLAGNNEQFFGPGTRLTVL.

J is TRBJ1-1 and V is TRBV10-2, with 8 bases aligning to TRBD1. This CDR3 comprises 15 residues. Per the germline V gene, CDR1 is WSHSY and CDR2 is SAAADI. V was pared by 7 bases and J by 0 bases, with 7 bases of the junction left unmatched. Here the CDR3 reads CASTTGGGMNTEAFF. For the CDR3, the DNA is TGCGCCAGCACCACAGGGGGAGGTATGAACACTGAAGCTTTCTTT.

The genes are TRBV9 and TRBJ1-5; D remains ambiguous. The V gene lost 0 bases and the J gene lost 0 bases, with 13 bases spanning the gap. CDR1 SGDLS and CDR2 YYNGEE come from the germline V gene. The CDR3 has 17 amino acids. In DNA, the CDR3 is TGTGCCAGCAGCGTAGGGCGGCAGTCGAATAGCAATCAGCCCCAGCATTTT. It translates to CASSVGRQSNSNQPQHF.

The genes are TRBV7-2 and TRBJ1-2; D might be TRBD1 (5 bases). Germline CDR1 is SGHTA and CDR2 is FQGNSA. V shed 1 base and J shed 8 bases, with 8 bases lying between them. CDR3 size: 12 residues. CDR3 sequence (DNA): TGTGCCAGCAGCTTAGGGGGGTACGGCTACACCTTC. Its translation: CASSLGGYGYTF. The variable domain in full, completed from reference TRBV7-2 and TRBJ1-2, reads GAGVSQSPSNKVTEKGKDVELRCDPISGHTALYWYRQSLGQGLEFLIYFQGNSAPDKSGLPSDRFSAERTGGSVSTLTIQRTQQEDSAVYLCASSLGGYGYTFGSGTRLTVV.

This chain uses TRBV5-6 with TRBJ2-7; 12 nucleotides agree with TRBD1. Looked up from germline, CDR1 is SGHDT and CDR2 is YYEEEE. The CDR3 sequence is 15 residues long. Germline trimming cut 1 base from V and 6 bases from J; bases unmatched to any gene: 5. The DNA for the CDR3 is TGTGCCAGCAGCTTGCCGGGACAGGGGGCAGGCGAGCAGTACTTC. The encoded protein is CASSLPGQGAGEQYF.

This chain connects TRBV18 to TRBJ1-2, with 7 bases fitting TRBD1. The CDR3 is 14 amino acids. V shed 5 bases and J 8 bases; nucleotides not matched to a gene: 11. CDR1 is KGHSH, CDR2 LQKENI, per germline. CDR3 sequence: CASSIRTGEDGYTF. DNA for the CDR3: TGTGCCAGCTCAATCCGGACAGGAGAAGACGGCTACACCTTC.

The CDR3 DNA sequence: TGTGCCAGCTCACCAGTGGGGGGCCAAGAGACCCAGTACTTC. Encoded protein: CASSPVGGQETQYF. The chain links TRBV18 to TRBJ2-5; TRBD2 might be the D (6 bases). The CDR3 is 14 amino acids. CDR1 and CDR2 from the germline V gene are KGHSH and LQKENI. V was cut by 2 bases and J by 1 base, with 8 bases left in between.

CDR3 loop: CACDRGLAGNEQFF. CDR3 coding DNA: TGTGCCTGTGATAGGGGACTAGCGGGCAATGAGCAGTTCTTC. The chain combines TRBV30 with TRBJ2-1, with TRBD2 matching over 12 bases. The CDR3 contains 14 residues. The germline V gene has CDR1 GTSNPN and CDR2 SVGIG (reference sequence). Trimming took 6 bases from V and 6 from J; bases not matched to a gene: 6.

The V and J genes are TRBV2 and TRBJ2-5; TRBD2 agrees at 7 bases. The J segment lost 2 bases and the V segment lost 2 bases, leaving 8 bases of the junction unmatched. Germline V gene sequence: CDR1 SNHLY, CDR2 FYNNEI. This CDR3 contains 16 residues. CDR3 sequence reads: CASSERLASGQETQYF. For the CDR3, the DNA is TGTGCCAGCAGTGAAAGGTTGGCTAGCGGTCAAGAGACCCAGTACTTC. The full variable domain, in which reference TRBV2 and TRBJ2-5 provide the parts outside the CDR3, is EPEVTQTPSHQVTQMGQEVILRCVPISNHLYFYWYRQILGQKVEFLVSFYNNEISEKSEIFDDQFSVERPDGSNFTLKIRSTKLEDSAMYFCASSERLASGQETQYFGPGTRLLVL.

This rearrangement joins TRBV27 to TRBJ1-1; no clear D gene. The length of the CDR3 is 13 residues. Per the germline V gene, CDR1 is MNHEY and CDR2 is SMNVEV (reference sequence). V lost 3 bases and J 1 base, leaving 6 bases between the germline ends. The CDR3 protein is CASSFGGNTEAFF. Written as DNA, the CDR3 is TGTGCCAGCAGTTTCGGCGGGAACACTGAAGCTTTCTTT.

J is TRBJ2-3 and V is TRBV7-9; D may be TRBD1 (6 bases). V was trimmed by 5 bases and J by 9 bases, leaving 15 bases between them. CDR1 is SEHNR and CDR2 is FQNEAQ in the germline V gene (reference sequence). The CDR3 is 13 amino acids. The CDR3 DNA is TGTGCCAGCAGCCTGTCGGACAGCCGAACGCAGTATTTT. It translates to CASSLSDSRTQYF.

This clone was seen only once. CDR3 sequence (DNA): TGTGCCAGCAGCTCTACTAGCGGGAGCCGGGAAGAGCAGTACTTC. Its translation is CASSSTSGSREEQYF. This rearrangement joins TRBV7-6 to TRBJ2-7; 11 bases map to TRBD2. The CDR3 runs 15 residues. Germline CDR1 reads SGHVS; CDR2 reads FNYEAQ. V lost 4 bases, J lost 7 bases, and 9 bases stayed unmatched.

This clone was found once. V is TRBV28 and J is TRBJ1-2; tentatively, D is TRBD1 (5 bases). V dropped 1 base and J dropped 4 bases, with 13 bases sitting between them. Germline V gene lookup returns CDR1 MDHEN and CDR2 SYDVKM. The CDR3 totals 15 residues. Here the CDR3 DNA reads TGTGCCAGCAGTTTATCACTGGGAAGGGGCTATGGCTACACCTTC. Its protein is CASSLSLGRGYGYTF.

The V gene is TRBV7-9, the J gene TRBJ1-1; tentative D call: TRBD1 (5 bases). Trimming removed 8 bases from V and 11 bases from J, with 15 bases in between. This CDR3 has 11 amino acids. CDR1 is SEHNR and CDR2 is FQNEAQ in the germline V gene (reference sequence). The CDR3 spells CASAHMGEAFF. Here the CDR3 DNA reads TGTGCCAGCGCCCACATGGGGGAGGCTTTCTTT.

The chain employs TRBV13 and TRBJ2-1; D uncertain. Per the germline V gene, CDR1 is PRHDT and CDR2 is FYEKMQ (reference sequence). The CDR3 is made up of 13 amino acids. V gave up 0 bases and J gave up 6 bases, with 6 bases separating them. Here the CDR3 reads CASSLGQLNEQFF. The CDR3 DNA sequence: TGTGCCAGCAGCTTAGGACAACTCAATGAGCAGTTCTTC.

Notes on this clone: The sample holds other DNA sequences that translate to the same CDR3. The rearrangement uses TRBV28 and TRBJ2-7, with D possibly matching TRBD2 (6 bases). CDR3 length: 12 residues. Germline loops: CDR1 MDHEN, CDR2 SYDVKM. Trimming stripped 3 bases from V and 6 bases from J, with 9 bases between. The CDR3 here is CASSLTSSEQYF. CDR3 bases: TGTGCCAGCAGTTTGACTAGTTCCGAGCAGTACTTC.

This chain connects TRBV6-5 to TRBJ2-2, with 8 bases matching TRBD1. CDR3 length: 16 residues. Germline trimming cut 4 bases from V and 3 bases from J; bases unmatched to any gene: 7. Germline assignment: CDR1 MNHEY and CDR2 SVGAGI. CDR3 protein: CASSFDRGVDTGELFF. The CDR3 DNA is TGTGCCAGCAGTTTTGACAGGGGCGTCGACACCGGGGAGCTGTTTTTT.

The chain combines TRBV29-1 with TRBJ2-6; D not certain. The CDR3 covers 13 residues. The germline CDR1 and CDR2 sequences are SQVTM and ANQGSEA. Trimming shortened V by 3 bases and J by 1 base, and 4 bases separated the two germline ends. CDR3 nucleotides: TGCAGCGTTGAGGGATCTGGGGCCAACGTCCTGACTTTC. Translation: CSVEGSGANVLTF.

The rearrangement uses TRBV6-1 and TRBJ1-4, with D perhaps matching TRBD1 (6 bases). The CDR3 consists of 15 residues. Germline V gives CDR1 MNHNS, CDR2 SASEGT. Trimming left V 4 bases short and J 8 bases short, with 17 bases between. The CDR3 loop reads CASSGWGGPEEKLFF. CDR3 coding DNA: TGTGCCAGCAGTGGATGGGGGGGGCCCGAAGAAAAACTGTTTTTT.